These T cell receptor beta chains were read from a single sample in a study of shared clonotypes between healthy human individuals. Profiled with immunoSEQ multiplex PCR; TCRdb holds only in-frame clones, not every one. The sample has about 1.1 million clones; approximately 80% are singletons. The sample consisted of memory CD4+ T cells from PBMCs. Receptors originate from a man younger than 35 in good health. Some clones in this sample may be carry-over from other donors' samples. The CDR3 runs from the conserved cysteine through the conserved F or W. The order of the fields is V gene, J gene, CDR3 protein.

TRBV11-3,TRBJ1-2,CASSLQGYGYTF
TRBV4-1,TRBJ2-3,CASSQLLDDTQYF
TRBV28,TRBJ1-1,CAGRRGLNTEAFF
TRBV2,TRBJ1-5,CASSADRGPAQPQHF
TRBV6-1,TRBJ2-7,CASSLGTGHYEQYF
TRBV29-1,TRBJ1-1,CSVARGSDTEAFF
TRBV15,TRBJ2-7,CATSRVTGGDYEQYF
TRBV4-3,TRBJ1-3,CASSSQTGEGGNTIYF
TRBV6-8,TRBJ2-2,CASSYSTRTASGSRDTGELFF
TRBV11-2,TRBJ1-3,CASSLAGREAAGNTIYF
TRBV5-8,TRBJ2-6,CASSWGLGANVLTF
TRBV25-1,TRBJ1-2,CASSVPLGRDNYGYTF
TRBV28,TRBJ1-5,CASSPLNQPQHF
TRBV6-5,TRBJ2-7,CASRSHPSSYEQYF
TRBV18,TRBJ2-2,CASSPYSGRNTGELFF
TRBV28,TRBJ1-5,CASSLSYQPQHF
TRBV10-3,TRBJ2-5,CATRTSGEETQYF
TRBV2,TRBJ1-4,CASTLQNEKLFF
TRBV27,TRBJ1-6,CASSFGFQGSPLHF
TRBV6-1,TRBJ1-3,CASSELPSRDGNTIYF
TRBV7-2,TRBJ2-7,CASSLGPRGVGTYEQYF
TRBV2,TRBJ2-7,CASMFGQGIHEQYF
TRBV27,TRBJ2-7,CASSTPGLAVYEQYF
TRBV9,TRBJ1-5,CASSVRRPQHF
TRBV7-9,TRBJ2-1,CASSLPSSSEQFF
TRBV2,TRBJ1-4,CASSDTRGNEKLFF
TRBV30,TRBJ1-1,CAWSGGNEAFF
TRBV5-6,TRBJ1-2,CASSSPGQLFIYGYTF
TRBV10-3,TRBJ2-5,CAISELGTGGEQYF
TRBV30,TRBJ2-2,CAWDRGGRGGGELFF
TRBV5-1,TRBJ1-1,CASSPGGPGEAFF
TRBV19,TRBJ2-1,CASSIVLEGEQFF
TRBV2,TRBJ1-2,CASSGFRTGNYGYTF
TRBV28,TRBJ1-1,CAILGHKNTEAFF
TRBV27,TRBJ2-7,CASSFSGTISSYEQYF
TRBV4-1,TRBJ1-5,CASSRLGFVQPQHF
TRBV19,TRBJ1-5,CASHLTISNQPQHF
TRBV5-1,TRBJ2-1,CASSQTPGTSYNEQFF
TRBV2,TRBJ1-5,CASSGVGQPQHF
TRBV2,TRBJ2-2,CASRGVDTGELFF
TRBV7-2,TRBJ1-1,CASSLGQPNTEAFF
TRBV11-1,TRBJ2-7,CASTPTAGVGNEQYF
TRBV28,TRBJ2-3,CASSGVLAGDTQYF
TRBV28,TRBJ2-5,CASSFVPGGAGGLWETQYF
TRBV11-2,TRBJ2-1,CASSLGLGTSPNEQFF
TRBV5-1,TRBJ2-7,CASSLASGINSYEQYF
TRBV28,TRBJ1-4,CASSLNDLSGRKLFF
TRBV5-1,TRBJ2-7,CASSLGGGTYEQYF
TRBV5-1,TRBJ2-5,CASSLEAPTGQETQYF
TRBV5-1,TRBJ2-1,CASSTDRVPYNEQFF
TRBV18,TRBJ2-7,CASSPAVGTGGSEQYF
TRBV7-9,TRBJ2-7,CASSLGGLWGQYF
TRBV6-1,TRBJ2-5,CASSDGRGTQYF
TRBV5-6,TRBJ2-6,CASSFSRGSGANVLTF
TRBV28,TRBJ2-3,CASSFPQPGGPRTDTQYF